This T cell receptor beta chain emerged from a study of blood T cell repertoires in COVID-19. As for the study in general: The United States, Italy and Spain were the sources of the acute and convalescent COVID-19 samples.

Using immunoSEQ multiplex PCR, the repertoire was profiled, and TCRdb retains in-frame clones only, with some absent. The sample yields some 46,000 clones, roughly 88% seen once. The TCR sequence derives from a woman over 75 with COVID-19, enrolled during active disease. The sample was peripheral blood.

The CDR3 loop is CASSPQFSAYEQYF. For the CDR3, the DNA is TGTGCCAGCAGCCCACAGTTTTCTGCCTACGAGCAGTACTTC. The chain is built from TRBV6-5 and TRBJ2-7; D unresolved. Per germline, CDR1 MNHEY and CDR2 SVGAGI. The CDR3 spans 14 residues. V dropped 6 bases and J dropped 2 bases, with 14 bases sitting between them.